Presented here are 13 T cell receptor beta chains from one specimen sequenced in a study of shared clonotypes between healthy human individuals. Sequencing was performed with immunoSEQ multiplex PCR; in TCRdb, only in-frame clones are kept and a portion is missing. The data show about 1 million clones, with more than 60% seen just once and around 1.4% held by the top ten. Sample: memory CD4+ T cells sorted from blood. Subset of the sample: CD45RA-negative fraction. All receptors come from a man between 18 and 29 years old in good health.

The CDR3 sequence is CASTPGRAYEQYF. CDR3 sequence (DNA): TGTGCCAGCACTCCAGGGAGGGCCTACGAGCAGTACTTC. The chain combines TRBV7-2 with TRBJ2-7; 7 bases are shared with TRBD2. CDR3 length: 13 residues. Germline V gives CDR1 SGHTA, CDR2 FQGNSA. With V trimmed by 7 bases and J by 2 bases, 5 bases remained unmatched.

This chain links TRBV5-6 with TRBJ2-4; 9 bases line up with TRBD2. J lost 3 bases, V lost 3 bases, and 4 bases had no gene match. The CDR3 is 15 residues long. Germline CDR1 and CDR2: SGHDT and YYEEEE. The CDR3 protein is CASSSQTSGKNIQYF. The CDR3 DNA reads TGTGCCAGCAGCTCCCAGACTAGCGGCAAAAACATTCAGTACTTC.

J is TRBJ2-7 and V is TRBV7-2; 10 bases line up with TRBD2. The CDR3 contains 18 residues. Looked up from germline, CDR1 is SGHTA and CDR2 is FQGNSA. The V segment lost 5 bases and the J segment 2 bases; nucleotides outside the gene matches: 15. CDR3 nucleotide sequence: TGTGCCAGCAGCATTCAGGGCGTCGGGACTAGCGACCCCTACGAGCAGTACTTC. It yields the protein CASSIQGVGTSDPYEQYF.

The rearrangement joins TRBV5-8 to TRBJ1-1; D is undetermined. Germline CDR1 reads SGHTS; CDR2 reads YDEGEE. There are 14 residues in the CDR3. The V and J ends lost 4 bases and 4 bases respectively, with 14 bases between them. The CDR3 coding sequence is TGTGCCAGCAGCCTCCTAGGAAGTGGCACTGAAGCTTTCTTT. It codes for CASSLLGSGTEAFF. Filled out from reference TRBV5-8 and TRBJ1-1, the complete variable domain reads EAGVTQSPTHLIKTRGQQATLRCSPISGHTSVYWYQQALGLGLQFLLWYDEGEERNRGNFPPRFSGRQFPNYSSELNVNALELEDSALYLCASSLLGSGTEAFFGQGTRLTVV.

This clone has just one count. This same CDR3 is encoded by further DNA sequences in the sample. The V and J genes are TRBV18 and TRBJ2-3; D gene ambiguous. The CDR3 loop spans 14 amino acids. Germline values: CDR1 KGHSH, CDR2 LQKENI. Trimming left V 0 bases short and J 0 bases short, with 4 bases between. This CDR3 is CASSPPGSTDTQYF. CDR3 in DNA: TGTGCCAGCTCACCACCAGGGAGCACAGATACGCAGTATTTT.

Only one count was recorded for this clone. The rearrangement links TRBV11-2 to TRBJ1-6; 8 bases match TRBD1. CDR1 is SGHAT and CDR2 is FQNNGV in the germline V gene. The CDR3 extends over 11 amino acids. Trimming cost V 4 bases and J 16 bases; bases outside gene matches: 3. CDR3 nucleotides: TGTGCCAGCAGCTCTCAGGGGGCGCTCCACTTT. It encodes CASSSQGALHF. The whole variable domain, filled in from reference TRBV11-2 and TRBJ1-6, reads EAGVAQSPRYKIIEKRQSVAFWCNPISGHATLYWYQQILGQGPKLLIQFQNNGVVDDSQLPKDRFSAERLKGVDSTLKIQPAKLEDSAVYLCASSSQGALHFGNGTRLTVT.

V is TRBV6-5 and J is TRBJ2-7; D not certain. Germline V gene data show CDR1 as MNHEY and CDR2 as SVGAGI. The CDR3 loop spans 16 amino acids. The V end lost 2 bases, the J end lost 0 bases, and 14 bases lay between the germline ends. Written as DNA, the CDR3 is TGTGCCAGCAGTTACCTCTCCGGGTCCAGCTCCTACGAGCAGTACTTC. Its protein product is CASSYLSGSSSYEQYF.

The chain couples TRBV2 to TRBJ2-3; 14 bases align to TRBD2. The CDR3 consists of 15 residues. The V and J ends lost 4 bases and 8 bases, in that order; junction bases with no gene match: 5. In germline, CDR1 is SNHLY, CDR2 FYNNEI. The CDR3 nucleotides are TGTGCCAGCAGTGGGACTAGCGGGGGGTTAGGTACGCAGTATTTT. It is translated as CASSGTSGGLGTQYF. The full variable domain, with the rest looked up from reference TRBV2 and TRBJ2-3, is EPEVTQTPSHQVTQMGQEVILRCVPISNHLYFYWYRQILGQKVEFLVSFYNNEISEKSEIFDDQFSVERPDGSNFTLKIRSTKLEDSAMYFCASSGTSGGLGTQYFGPGTRLTVL.

The chain is built from TRBV20-1 and TRBJ1-1; D is uncertain. Germline V CDR1 and CDR2: DFQATT, SNEGSKA (reference sequence). V was shortened by 3 bases and J by 3 bases, with 5 bases between the two germline ends. This CDR3 spans 11 amino acids. The CDR3 coding sequence is TGCAGTGCTAGGTGGGACACTGAAGCTTTCTTT. Its protein is CSARWDTEAFF.

There are a few counts of this clone. This chain joins TRBV30 and TRBJ2-3; 8 nucleotides match TRBD1. With 3 bases clipped from V and 2 bases from J, the junction kept 7 bases outside the gene matches. From germline, CDR1 is GTSNPN and CDR2 SVGIG (reference sequence). The CDR3 contains 15 residues. Here the CDR3 reads CAWRVRGRLTDTQYF. CDR3 DNA sequence: TGTGCCTGGAGGGTCAGGGGGCGCCTCACAGATACGCAGTATTTT.

The table lists this clone with a count of one. J is TRBJ1-4 and V is TRBV6-5; weak D call: TRBD1 (6 bases). This CDR3 is 14 amino acids long. The V gene lost 7 bases and the J gene lost 0 bases, with 9 bases spanning the gap. Germline CDR1 reads MNHEY; CDR2 reads SVGAGI. This CDR3 is CASKRTATNEKLFF. CDR3 in DNA: TGTGCCAGCAAAAGGACAGCAACTAATGAAAAACTGTTTTTT.

The chain recombines TRBV2 with TRBJ1-5; perhaps TRBD1 as D (5 bases). Trimming removed 3 bases at V and 5 bases at J, with 11 bases between. The CDR3 totals 14 residues. Germline CDR1 SNHLY, CDR2 FYNNEI. The CDR3 sequence: CASSEDGGDQPQHF. The CDR3 DNA sequence: TGTGCCAGCAGTGAGGACGGGGGAGATCAGCCCCAGCATTTT.

The chain carries TRBV10-3 and TRBJ2-7, with 8 positions matching TRBD1. Germline CDR1 ENHRY, CDR2 SYGVKD. The CDR3 is 16 amino acids. Trimming took 4 bases from V and 0 from J; bases not matched to a gene: 8. The CDR3 bases are TGTGCCATCAGTGGGAGGACAGGGAATAGCTCCTACGAGCAGTACTTC. Translating gives CAISGRTGNSSYEQYF.